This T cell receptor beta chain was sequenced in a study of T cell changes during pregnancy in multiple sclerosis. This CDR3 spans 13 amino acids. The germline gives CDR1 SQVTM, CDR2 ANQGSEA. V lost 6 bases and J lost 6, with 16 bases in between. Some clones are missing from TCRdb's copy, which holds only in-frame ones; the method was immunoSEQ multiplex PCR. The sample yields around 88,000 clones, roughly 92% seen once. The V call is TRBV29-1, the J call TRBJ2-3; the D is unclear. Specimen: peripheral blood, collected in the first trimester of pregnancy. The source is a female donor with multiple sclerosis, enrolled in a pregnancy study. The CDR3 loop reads CSVELPRSDTQYF. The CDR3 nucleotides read TGCAGCGTCGAACTACCTCGGTCTGATACGCAGTATTTT.